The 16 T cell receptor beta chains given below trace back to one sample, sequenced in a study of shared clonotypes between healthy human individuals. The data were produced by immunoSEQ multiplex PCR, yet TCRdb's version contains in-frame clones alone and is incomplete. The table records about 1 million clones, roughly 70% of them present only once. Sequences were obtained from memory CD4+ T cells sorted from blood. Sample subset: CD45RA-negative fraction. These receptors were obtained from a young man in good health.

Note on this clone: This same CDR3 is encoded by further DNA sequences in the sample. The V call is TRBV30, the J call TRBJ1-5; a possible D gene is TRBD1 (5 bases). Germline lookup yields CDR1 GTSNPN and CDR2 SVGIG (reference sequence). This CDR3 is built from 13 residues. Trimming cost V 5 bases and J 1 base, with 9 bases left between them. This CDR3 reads CAWSRESNQPQHF. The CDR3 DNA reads TGTGCCTGGTCCAGGGAGAGCAATCAGCCCCAGCATTTT. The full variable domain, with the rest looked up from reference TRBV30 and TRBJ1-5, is SQTIHQWPATLVQPVGSPLSLECTVEGTSNPNLYWYRQAAGRGLQLLFYSVGIGQISSEVPQNLSASRPQDRQFILSSKKLLLSDSGFYLCAWSRESNQPQHFGDGTRLSIL.

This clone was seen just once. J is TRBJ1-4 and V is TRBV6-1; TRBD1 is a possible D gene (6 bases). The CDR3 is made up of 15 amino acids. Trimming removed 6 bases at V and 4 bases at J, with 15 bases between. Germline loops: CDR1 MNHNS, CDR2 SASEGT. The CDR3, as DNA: TGTGCCAGCAGCCCATCCAGGGGTTATAATGAAAAACTGTTTTTT. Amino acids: CASSPSRGYNEKLFF.

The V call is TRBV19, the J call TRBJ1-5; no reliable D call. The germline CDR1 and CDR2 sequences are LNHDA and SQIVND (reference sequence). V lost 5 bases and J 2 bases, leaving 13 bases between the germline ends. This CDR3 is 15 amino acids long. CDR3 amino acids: CASSSAEGRNQPQHF. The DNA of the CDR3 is TGTGCCAGTAGTTCCGCCGAGGGTCGCAATCAGCCCCAGCATTTT.

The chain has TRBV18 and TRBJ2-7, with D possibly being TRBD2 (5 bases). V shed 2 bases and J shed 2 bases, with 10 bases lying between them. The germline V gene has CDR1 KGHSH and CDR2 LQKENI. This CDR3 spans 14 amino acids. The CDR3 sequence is CASSPGLVAYEQYF. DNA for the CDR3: TGTGCCAGCTCACCAGGACTGGTAGCCTACGAGCAGTACTTC.

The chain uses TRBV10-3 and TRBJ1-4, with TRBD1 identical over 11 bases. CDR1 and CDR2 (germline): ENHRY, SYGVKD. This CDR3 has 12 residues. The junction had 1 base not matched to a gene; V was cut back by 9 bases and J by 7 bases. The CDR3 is CAIGTGGEKLFF. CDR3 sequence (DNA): TGTGCCATTGGGACAGGGGGTGAAAAACTGTTTTTT.

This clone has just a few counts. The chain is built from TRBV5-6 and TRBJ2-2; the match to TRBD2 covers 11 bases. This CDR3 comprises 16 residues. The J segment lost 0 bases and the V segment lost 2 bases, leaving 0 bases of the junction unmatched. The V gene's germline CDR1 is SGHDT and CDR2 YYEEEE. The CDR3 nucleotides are TGTGCCAGCAGCTTTAGCGGGGGGGCGAACACCGGGGAGCTGTTTTTT. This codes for CASSFSGGANTGELFF.

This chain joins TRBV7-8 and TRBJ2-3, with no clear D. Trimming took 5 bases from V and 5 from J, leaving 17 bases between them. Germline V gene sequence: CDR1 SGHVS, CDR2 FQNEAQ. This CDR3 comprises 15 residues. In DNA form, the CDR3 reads TGTGCCAGCAGCAAGGAAGGATTAATTGGAGATACGCAGTATTTT. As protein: CASSKEGLIGDTQYF.

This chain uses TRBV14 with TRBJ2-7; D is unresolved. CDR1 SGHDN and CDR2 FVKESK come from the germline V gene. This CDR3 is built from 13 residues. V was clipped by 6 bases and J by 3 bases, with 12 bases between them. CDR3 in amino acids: CASSRTENYEQYF. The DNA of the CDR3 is TGTGCCAGCAGTCGGACGGAGAACTACGAGCAGTACTTC.

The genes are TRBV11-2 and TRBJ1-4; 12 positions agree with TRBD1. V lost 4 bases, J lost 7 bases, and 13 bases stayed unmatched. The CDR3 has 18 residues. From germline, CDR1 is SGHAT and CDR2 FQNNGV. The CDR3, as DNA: TGTGCCAGCAGCTACCTAGGGACAGGGGGCGCGACGGGTGAAAAACTGTTTTTT. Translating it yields CASSYLGTGGATGEKLFF.

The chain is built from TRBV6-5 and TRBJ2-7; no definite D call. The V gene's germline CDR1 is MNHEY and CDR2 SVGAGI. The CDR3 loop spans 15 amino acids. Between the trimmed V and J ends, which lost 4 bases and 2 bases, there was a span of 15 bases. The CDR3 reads CASSSGPLPTYEQYF. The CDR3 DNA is TGTGCCAGCAGTTCCGGACCGCTCCCGACCTACGAGCAGTACTTC.

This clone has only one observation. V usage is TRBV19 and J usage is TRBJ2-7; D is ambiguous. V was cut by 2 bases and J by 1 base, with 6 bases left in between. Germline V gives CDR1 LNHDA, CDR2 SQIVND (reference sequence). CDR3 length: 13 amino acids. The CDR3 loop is CASSIRQSYEQYF. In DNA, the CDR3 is TGTGCCAGTAGTATACGGCAGTCCTACGAGCAGTACTTC.

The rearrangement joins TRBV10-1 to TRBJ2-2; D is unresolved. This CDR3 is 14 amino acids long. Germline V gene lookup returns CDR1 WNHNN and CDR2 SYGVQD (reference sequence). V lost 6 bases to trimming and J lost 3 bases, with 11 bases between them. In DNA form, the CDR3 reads TGCGCCAGCAGAACTCACAGCGACACCGGGGAGCTGTTTTTT. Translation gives CASRTHSDTGELFF.

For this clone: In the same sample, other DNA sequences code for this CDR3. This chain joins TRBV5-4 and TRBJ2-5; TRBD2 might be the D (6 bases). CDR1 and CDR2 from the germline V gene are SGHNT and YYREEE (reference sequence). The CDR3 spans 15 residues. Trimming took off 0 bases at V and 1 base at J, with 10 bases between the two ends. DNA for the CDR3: TGTGCCAGCAGCTTGGAGGGGCGGGGCCAAGAGACCCAGTACTTC. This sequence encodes CASSLEGRGQETQYF.

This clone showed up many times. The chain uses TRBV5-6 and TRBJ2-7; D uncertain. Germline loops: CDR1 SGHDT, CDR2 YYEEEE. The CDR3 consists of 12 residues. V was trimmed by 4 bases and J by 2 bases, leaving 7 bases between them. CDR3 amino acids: CASSLFTYEQYF. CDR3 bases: TGTGCCAGCAGCCTCTTTACCTACGAGCAGTACTTC.

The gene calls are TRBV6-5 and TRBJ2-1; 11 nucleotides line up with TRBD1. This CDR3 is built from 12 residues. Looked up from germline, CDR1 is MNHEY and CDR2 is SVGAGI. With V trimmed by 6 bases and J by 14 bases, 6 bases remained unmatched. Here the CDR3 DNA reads TGTGCCAGCAGCCAAGGGACAGGGGGGGAGTTCTTC. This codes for CASSQGTGGEFF.

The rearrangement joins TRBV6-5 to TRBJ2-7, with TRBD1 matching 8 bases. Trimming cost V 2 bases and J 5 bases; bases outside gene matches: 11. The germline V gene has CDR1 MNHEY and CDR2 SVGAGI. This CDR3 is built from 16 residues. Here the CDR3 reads CASSYELQGGMDEQYF. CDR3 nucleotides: TGTGCCAGCAGTTACGAGTTACAGGGGGGTATGGACGAGCAGTACTTC.